This TCR beta chain is from a study of CD8+ T cells in alopecia areata (dated by TCRdb to between 2017 and 2018). Concerning the study at large: Treated patients were enrolled in an open-label pilot trial of oral tofacitinib, 5 to 10 mg twice daily, for moderate-to-severe alopecia areata. In both human patients and the C3H/HeJ mouse model, the study applied high-throughput TCRbeta sequencing to look at T cell clonal expansion in alopecia areata. Scalp tissue and sorted CD4+ and CD8+ peripheral blood T cells from patchy and totalis/universalis alopecia areata patients and from healthy controls were covered by human TCRbeta sequencing. Scalp clonality was compared across normal scalp (n=4), patchy alopecia areata scalp (n=8), and alopecia totalis/universalis scalp (n=8). Biopsies were taken from tofacitinib-treated patients at baseline and again at 4 and 24 weeks into treatment, and several of those patients also had a later scalp biopsy. immunoSEQ multiplex PCR using 35 Vbeta forward primers and 13 Jbeta reverse primers was used to amplify TCRbeta CDR3 regions. The RNA source kit depended on sample type: the PAXgene miRNA kit for fixed scalp, the miRNeasy kit for PBMCs, and the RNeasy kit for mouse skin. Patients received tofacitinib for 6 to 18 months and were then followed off drug for 6 months to check for delayed response and recurrence.

What the study reported, not specific to this receptor: Higher clonality and more expanded CD8+ clones were observed in lesional scalp than in normal scalp, particularly in alopecia totalis/universalis, a finding suggestive of antigenic drive. Unlike mouse skin, where gammadelta T cells dominate, normal human skin contains resident alphabeta T cells that get sequenced too, which complicates analysis of the scalp TCR repertoire. TCR sequences shared between patients were less clear than in mice, possibly partly because of HLA diversity in the patient population.

The time point label for this specimen denotes: baseline before oral tofacitinib. From alopecia areata patients, peripheral blood was collected along with lesional scalp punch biopsies. PBMCs were separated by density centrifugation and stained for CD3, CD4 and CD8, after which CD4+ and CD8+ T cells were sorted on a FACSAria. Comment on this clone: What antigen it recognizes has not been identified. No clone much larger than this one lies a single base away; base qualities are absent.

Receptor amplification or capture employed the immunoSEQ multiplex PCR assay. RNA was extracted from all samples and reverse transcribed into cDNA, which served as template for TCR sequencing. SuperScript III was used to make first-strand cDNA, primed with a 2:1 mix of oligo-dT and random hexamers. Amplification bias was assessed with a synthetic immune receptor repertoire, and residual bias was removed computationally. As for how the authors treated the data: After raw reads were preprocessed to remove errors, the CDR3 was defined following IMGT conventions as running from the conserved cysteine to phenylalanine. To get clonality, Shannon entropy was normalized by log2 of the number of productive unique TCRs and the result was subtracted from 1. Whether each scalp clone was CD4 or CD8 was inferred by checking scalp TCRbeta sequences against the CD4 and CD8 repertoires from sorted blood. TCRdb took over this immuneACCESS table, retaining in-frame rearrangements with V and J assigned. Such tables are incomplete; in checked studies, under half of the missing clones stem from an unresolved V gene, and the remainder is unexplained. V, J and clone size reflect that table, while D and trimming were determined from the DNA. A total of about 130,000 clones appear in this sample, roughly 58% of them only once. 4.5% of the sample belongs to the ten largest clones.

The CDR3 goes from the cysteine to the phenylalanine over 13 residues. Of the read, only the CDR3 DNA is kept; its 39 bases are in frame from base 1. Deletion took 11 bases off V and 1 base off J, with a span of 11 bases between the germline ends. Taken from the germline V gene (reference sequence), the CDR1 and CDR2 loops are LNHDA and SQIVND. This receptor was taken from a human donor with alopecia areata. Sequencing used CD4+ T cells sorted from blood, obtained at week 0. The chain was built from TRBV19 and TRBJ2-2; the D gene is perhaps TRBD2, from 5 matching bases. DNA sequence: TGTGCCGCAGGAGGAGGGAACACCGGGGAGCTGTTTTTT. Protein translation: CAAGGGNTGELFF.